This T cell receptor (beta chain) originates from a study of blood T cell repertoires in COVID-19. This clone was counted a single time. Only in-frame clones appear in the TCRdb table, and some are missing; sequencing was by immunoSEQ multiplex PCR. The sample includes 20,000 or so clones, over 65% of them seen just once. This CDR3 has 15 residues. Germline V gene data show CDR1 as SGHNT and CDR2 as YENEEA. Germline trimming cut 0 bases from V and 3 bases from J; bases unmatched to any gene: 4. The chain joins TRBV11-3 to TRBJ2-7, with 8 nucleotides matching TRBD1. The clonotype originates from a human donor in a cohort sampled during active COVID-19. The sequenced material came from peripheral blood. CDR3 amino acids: CASSLEYGQGYEQYF. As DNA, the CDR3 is TGTGCCAGCAGCTTAGAGTACGGACAGGGCTACGAGCAGTACTTC.